This is a list of T cell receptor beta chains from one sample in a study of shared clonotypes between healthy human individuals. Some clones are missing from TCRdb's copy, which holds only in-frame ones; the method was immunoSEQ multiplex PCR. The sample has around 2,000,000 clones; just over 90% are singletons. Source material: naive CD8+ T cells from PBMCs. These receptors came from a man aged 18 to 29 in good health. Some clones in this sample may be carry-over from other donors' samples. CDR3s include the opening cysteine and the closing phenylalanine or tryptophan. The D gene is left open where the match is weak. Part of the rows lack a size; the others show once, few, many or a class for expanded clones.

CDR3 protein,CDR3 DNA,V gene,clone size,J gene,D gene
CASSRNLKTSGREETQYF,TGCGCCAGCAGCCGAAACCTCAAGACTAGCGGGAGGGAAGAGACCCAGTACTTC,TRBV4-1,.,TRBJ2-5,TRBD2
CASSGRGYYEQYF,TGTGCCAGCAGCGGCAGGGGTTATTACGAGCAGTACTTC,TRBV9,once,TRBJ2-7,.
CAISESIAGLNGYTF,TGTGCCATCAGTGAGTCGATTGCAGGGTTGAATGGCTACACCTTC,TRBV10-3,.,TRBJ1-2,.
CASKSSGIGGTEAFF,TGTGCCAGCAAATCTTCAGGGATCGGGGGCACTGAAGCTTTCTTT,TRBV6-1,.,TRBJ1-1,.
CASSTGAGNTIYF,TGTGCCAGCAGTACAGGGGCTGGAAACACCATATATTTT,TRBV7-9,.,TRBJ1-3,TRBD1
CASSQGPYEQYF,TGTGCCAGTAGTCAGGGCCCCTACGAGCAGTACTTC,TRBV19,.,TRBJ2-7,.
CASSVYGGQSTDTQYF,TGTGCCAGCAGCGTATACGGGGGTCAGTCCACAGATACGCAGTATTTT,TRBV9,.,TRBJ2-3,.
CASSLSQTATYSYEQYF,TGTGCCAGCAGTTTATCGCAAACAGCAACCTACTCCTACGAGCAGTACTTC,TRBV27,.,TRBJ2-7,.
CASSPGEGPNYGYTF,TGTGCCAGCAGCCCAGGAGAGGGCCCTAACTATGGCTACACCTTC,TRBV6-5,.,TRBJ1-2,.
CASNPGTSVGEQYF,TGTGCCAGCAATCCCGGGACTAGCGTGGGAGAGCAGTACTTC,TRBV7-8,.,TRBJ2-7,TRBD2
CASRDRDNPAIFDTQYF,TGTGCCAGCAGGGATAGGGACAACCCGGCGATATTTGATACGCAGTATTTT,TRBV7-9,.,TRBJ2-3,.
CASSVVRVGGGSYNEQFF,TGTGCCAGCAGCGTCGTCAGGGTCGGAGGAGGCTCCTACAATGAGCAGTTCTTC,TRBV28,.,TRBJ2-1,.
CASSSVTDYGYTF,TGTGCCAGCAGTTCGGTGACAGACTATGGCTACACCTTC,TRBV28,.,TRBJ1-2,.
CASKGRRAGANSYEQYF,TGTGCCAGCAAGGGTCGGAGGGCGGGAGCTAACTCCTACGAGCAGTACTTC,TRBV28,.,TRBJ2-7,TRBD2
CASSQERGEEQYF,TGCGCCAGCAGCCAAGAGAGGGGAGAGGAGCAGTACTTC,TRBV4-1,.,TRBJ2-7,.
CAGKTSGVQETQYF,TGTGCCGGAAAGACTAGCGGAGTCCAAGAGACCCAGTACTTC,TRBV6-1,once,TRBJ2-5,TRBD2
CASSAGLASDTQYF,TGCGCCAGCAGCGCGGGACTAGCCTCAGATACGCAGTATTTT,TRBV4-3,.,TRBJ2-3,TRBD2
CASTDQGARDEQYF,TGTGCCAGCACCGACCAGGGGGCGCGCGACGAGCAGTACTTC,TRBV6-1,.,TRBJ2-7,TRBD1
CASSLDGRGPYEQYF,TGTGCCAGCAGCTTAGACGGCAGGGGGCCCTACGAGCAGTACTTC,TRBV7-9,.,TRBJ2-7,TRBD1
CASSPSRQGAYAGELFF,TGTGCCAGCAGCCCTAGCCGACAGGGGGCATACGCCGGGGAGCTGTTTTTT,TRBV11-3,.,TRBJ2-2,TRBD1
CASSLGQSAVNYGYTF,TGTGCCAGCAGTTTGGGACAGAGCGCCGTTAACTATGGCTACACCTTC,TRBV27,.,TRBJ1-2,TRBD1
CASRLAPLSYEQYF,TGTGCCAGCAGACTAGCGCCTCTCTCCTACGAGCAGTACTTC,TRBV27,.,TRBJ2-7,TRBD2
CSVEDGTSGSWTYNEQFF,TGCAGCGTTGAAGATGGGACTAGCGGGAGTTGGACCTACAATGAGCAGTTCTTC,TRBV29-1,.,TRBJ2-1,TRBD2
CASSLSSGNYEQYF,TGTGCCAGCAGCTTGTCCAGCGGGAACTACGAGCAGTACTTC,TRBV7-8,once,TRBJ2-7,TRBD2
CASSFLQETQYF,TGTGCCAGCAGTTTCCTCCAAGAGACCCAGTACTTC,TRBV27,.,TRBJ2-5,.
CASSLTGMSNQPQHF,TGTGCCAGCAGCCTAACAGGGATGAGCAATCAGCCCCAGCATTTT,TRBV28,once,TRBJ1-5,.
CASSSALRTGVMNTEAFF,TGCGCCAGCAGCTCAGCTTTGAGGACAGGGGTGATGAACACTGAAGCTTTCTTT,TRBV4-3,.,TRBJ1-1,TRBD1
CASSVGSLTVYNEQFF,TGTGCCAGCAGCGTAGGTTCACTGACGGTCTACAATGAGCAGTTCTTC,TRBV9,.,TRBJ2-1,.
CASSDRDRETYEQYF,TGTGCCAGCAGCGACCGAGACAGGGAAACCTACGAGCAGTACTTC,TRBV13,.,TRBJ2-7,TRBD1
CASSLALIGAFGETQYF,TGTGCCAGCAGCTTAGCGCTAATTGGAGCGTTCGGAGAGACCCAGTACTTC,TRBV7-9,.,TRBJ2-5,.
CASSESVATNEKLFF,TGTGCCAGCAGCGAGAGTGTTGCAACTAATGAAAAACTGTTTTTT,TRBV7-8,.,TRBJ1-4,.
CAISESGGGGAFF,TGTGCCATCAGTGAGTCCGGGGGCGGCGGAGCTTTCTTT,TRBV10-3,.,TRBJ1-1,.
CASSYGATRTYEQYF,TGTGCCAGCAGTTACGGGGCGACTAGAACCTACGAGCAGTACTTC,TRBV6-6,once,TRBJ2-7,.
CASSLYRVFRWSEQYF,TGTGCCAGCAGCTTATATAGGGTCTTCCGGTGGTCCGAGCAGTACTTC,TRBV7-7,.,TRBJ2-7,.
CAWSVFLGSSGNTIYF,TGTGCCTGGTCTGTATTTCTAGGGAGCTCTGGAAACACCATATATTTT,TRBV30,.,TRBJ1-3,.
CASSGDGGNTIYF,TGTGCCAGTAGTGGGGACGGAGGAAACACCATATATTTT,TRBV6-5,.,TRBJ1-3,.
CASSKSARQMNTGELFF,TGTGCCAGCAGCAAATCCGCCCGACAGATGAACACCGGGGAGCTGTTTTTT,TRBV21-1,.,TRBJ2-2,.
CASSGAGEGPTYEQYF,TGTGCCAGCAGTGGGGCCGGCGAGGGGCCCACCTACGAGCAGTACTTC,TRBV2,.,TRBJ2-7,.
CASSLGHGGANVLTF,TGTGCCAGCAGCTTAGGTCATGGTGGGGCCAACGTCCTGACTTTC,TRBV7-3,.,TRBJ2-6,.
CAWSGWGDRRNTEAFF,TGTGCCTGGAGCGGTTGGGGGGACCGGAGGAACACTGAAGCTTTCTTT,TRBV30,.,TRBJ1-1,.
CASSLLGVITGGPFGYTF,TGTGCCAGCAGCTTACTTGGGGTCATAACGGGGGGACCTTTTGGCTACACCTTC,TRBV7-2,.,TRBJ1-2,.
CASRGLADHSYEQYF,TGTGCCAGCAGGGGACTAGCGGACCATTCCTACGAGCAGTACTTC,TRBV27,.,TRBJ2-7,TRBD2
CASSSYPSGAYEQYF,TGCGCCAGCAGCTCGTACCCCAGCGGGGCCTACGAGCAGTACTTC,TRBV5-1,.,TRBJ2-7,TRBD2
CASSSTTSETYEQYF,TGTGCCAGCAGCTCAACGACATCGGAGACCTACGAGCAGTACTTC,TRBV7-9,few,TRBJ2-7,.
CASSQDGAGGQPQHF,TGCGCCAGCAGCCAAGATGGGGCCGGGGGGCAGCCCCAGCATTTT,TRBV5-8,.,TRBJ1-5,.
CASSWDRGREQYF,TGCGCCAGCAGCTGGGACAGGGGGCGTGAGCAGTACTTC,TRBV5-1,.,TRBJ2-7,TRBD1
CASSLAFEGTGDEKLFF,TGTGCCAGCAGCTTGGCCTTTGAAGGGACAGGGGATGAAAAACTGTTTTTT,TRBV5-6,.,TRBJ1-4,TRBD1